What follows is one T cell receptor beta chain and its context. This record belongs to a study of blood T cell repertoires in COVID-19. For the study at large: Both acute and convalescent COVID-19 samples were obtained from the United States, Italy and Spain. PBMCs, B-cell-depleted T cells, or T cells provided the cDNA or gDNA that made up the material.

Authors' processing steps: From reference gene primer amplification, estimates of nucleated cell counts were derived. Clones were read by immunoSEQ multiplex PCR, and TCRdb kept only the in-frame ones, dropping some. V and J calls and clone size are copied from that table; D and trimming were computed from the DNA. The sample holds about 140,000 clones, about four fifths seen once. This CDR3 region has 16 residues. Germline V gives CDR1 SGHDT, CDR2 YYEEEE. Trimming cost V 0 bases and J 6 bases, with 15 bases left between them. Seattle's cohort entered during active infection and was followed longitudinally.

This sequence joins TRBV5-6 and TRBJ2-2; D is possibly TRBD2 (6 bases). The sequence came from a man younger than 40 with COVID-19, enrolled during active disease. Sequenced sample: peripheral blood. This CDR3 reads CASSLVGGTSPGELFF. In DNA, the CDR3 is TGTGCCAGCAGCTTGGTTGGCGGGACCTCCCCCGGGGAGCTGTTTTTT.